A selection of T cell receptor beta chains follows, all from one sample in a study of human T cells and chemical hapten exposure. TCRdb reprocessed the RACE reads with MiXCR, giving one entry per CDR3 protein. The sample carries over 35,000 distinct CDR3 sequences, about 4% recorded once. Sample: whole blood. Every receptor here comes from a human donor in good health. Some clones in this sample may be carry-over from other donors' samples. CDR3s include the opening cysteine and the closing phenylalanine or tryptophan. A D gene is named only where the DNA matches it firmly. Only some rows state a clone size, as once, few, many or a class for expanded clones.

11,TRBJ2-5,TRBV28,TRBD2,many,TGTGCCAGCACGGAGCGGGGGACCCAGTACTTC,CASTERGTQYF
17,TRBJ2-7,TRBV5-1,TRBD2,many,TGCGCCAGCAGCTTGGCCTCCCTGGCGGGAGGGCCAGGCGAGCAGTACTTC,CASSLASLAGGPGEQYF
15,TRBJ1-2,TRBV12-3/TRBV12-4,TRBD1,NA,TGTGCCAGCAGTTTGGAGGGACAGGTTGACTATGGCTACACCTTC,CASSLEGQVDYGYTF
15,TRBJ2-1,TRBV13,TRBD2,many,TGTGCCAGCAGCATGACTAGGAGGGAGGGCAATGAGCAGTTCTTC,CASSMTRREGNEQFF
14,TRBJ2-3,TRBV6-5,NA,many,TGTGCCAGCAGTTACGACTGGGGCACAGATACGCAGTATTTT,CASSYDWGTDTQYF
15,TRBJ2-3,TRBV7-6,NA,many,TGTGCCAGCAGCTTAGGTCCGGGAGAGGCAGATACGCAGTATTTT,CASSLGPGEADTQYF
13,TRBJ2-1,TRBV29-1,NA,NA,TGCAGCGCCAGGGAGGCCTCCTACAATGAGCAGTTCTTC,CSAREASYNEQFF
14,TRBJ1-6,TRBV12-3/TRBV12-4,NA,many,TGTGCCAGCAGATCCGGGTCAGTGAATTCACCCCTCCACTTT,CASRSGSVNSPLHF
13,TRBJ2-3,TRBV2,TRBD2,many,TGTGCCAGCACGGCGGGAGGGGCAGATACGCAGTATTTT,CASTAGGADTQYF
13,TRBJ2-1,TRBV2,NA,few,TGTGCCAGCAGTGGCCTCCTGTACAATGAGCAGTTCTTC,CASSGLLYNEQFF
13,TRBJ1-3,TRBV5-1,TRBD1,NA,TGCGCCAGCGGACAGGACTCTGGAAACACCATATATTTT,CASGQDSGNTIYF
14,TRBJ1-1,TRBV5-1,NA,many,TGCGCCAGCAGCTTTGCGGGGGCCCACACTGAAGCTTTCTTT,CASSFAGAHTEAFF